By sample share, the clone carrying this T cell receptor (beta chain) is medium-sized. Its antigen remains unknown. All patients reached thyroid surgery having received no treatment beforehand. Via MiXCR, TCRdb re-called the PCR reads. The sample lists roughly 20,000 clones, 25% to 35% occurring once. Trimming left V 3 bases short and J 6 bases short, with 7 bases between. The CDR3 is 12 residues long. Germline CDR1 is MDHEN and CDR2 is SYDVKM. This sample was included in a study of metastatic and nonmetastatic thyroid tumors. Study observations and caveats: Within blood and tumor, benign nodules reportedly had significantly lower TCR beta diversity than malignant thyroid tumors did.

The genes are TRBV28 and TRBJ2-3; unclear D gene. The sample taken for sequencing was tumor tissue. The TCR comes from a female donor with papillary thyroid cancer or a benign thyroid nodule (not recorded which). Some clones in this sample may be carry-over from other donors' samples. CDR3 coding DNA: TGTGCCAGCAGTTTCTCTGGGGATACGCAGTATTTT. This gives the protein CASSFSGDTQYF.